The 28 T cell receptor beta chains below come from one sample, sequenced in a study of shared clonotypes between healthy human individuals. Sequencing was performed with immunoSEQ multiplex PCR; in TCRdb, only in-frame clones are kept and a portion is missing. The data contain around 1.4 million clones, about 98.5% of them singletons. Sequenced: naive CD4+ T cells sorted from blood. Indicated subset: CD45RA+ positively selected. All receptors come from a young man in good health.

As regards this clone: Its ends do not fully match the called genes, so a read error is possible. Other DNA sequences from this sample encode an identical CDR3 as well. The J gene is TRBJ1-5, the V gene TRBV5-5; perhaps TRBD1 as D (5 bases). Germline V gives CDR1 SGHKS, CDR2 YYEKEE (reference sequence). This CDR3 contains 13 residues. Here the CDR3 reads CASSLGPNQPQHF. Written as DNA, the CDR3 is TGTGCCAGCAGTTTGGGACCTAATCAGCCCCAGCATTTT.

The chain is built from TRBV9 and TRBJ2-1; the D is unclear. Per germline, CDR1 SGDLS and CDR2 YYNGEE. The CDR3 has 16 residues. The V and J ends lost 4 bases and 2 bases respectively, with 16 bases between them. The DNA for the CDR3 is TGTGCCAGCAGCCCTTCCTTGAGAAGACCCTACAATGAGCAGTTCTTC. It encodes CASSPSLRRPYNEQFF. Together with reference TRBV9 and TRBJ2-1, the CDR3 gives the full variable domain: DSGVTQTPKHLITATGQRVTLRCSPRSGDLSVYWYQQSLDQGLQFLIQYYNGEERAKGNILERFSAQQFPDLHSELNLSSLELGDSALYFCASSPSLRRPYNEQFFGPGTRLTVL.

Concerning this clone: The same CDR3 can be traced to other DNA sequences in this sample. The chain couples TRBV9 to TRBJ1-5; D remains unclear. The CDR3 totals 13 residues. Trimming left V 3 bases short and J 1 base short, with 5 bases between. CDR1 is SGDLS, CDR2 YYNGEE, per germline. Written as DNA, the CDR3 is TGTGCCAGCAGCGCCGACAGCAATCAGCCCCAGCATTTT. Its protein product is CASSADSNQPQHF.

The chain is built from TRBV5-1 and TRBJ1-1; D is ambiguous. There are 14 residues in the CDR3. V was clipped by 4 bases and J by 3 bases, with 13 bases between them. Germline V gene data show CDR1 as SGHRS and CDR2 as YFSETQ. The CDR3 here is CASSLPSSDTEAFF. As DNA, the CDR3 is TGCGCCAGCAGCCTCCCTAGTTCGGACACTGAAGCTTTCTTT.

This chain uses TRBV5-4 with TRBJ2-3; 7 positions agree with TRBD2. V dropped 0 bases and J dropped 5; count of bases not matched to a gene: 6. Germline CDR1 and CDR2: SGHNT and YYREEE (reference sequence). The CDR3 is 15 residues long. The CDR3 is CASSLGGASGDTQYF. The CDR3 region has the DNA TGTGCCAGCAGCTTGGGCGGGGCTAGCGGAGATACGCAGTATTTT. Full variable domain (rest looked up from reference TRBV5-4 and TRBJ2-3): ETGVTQSPTHLIKTRGQQVTLRCSSQSGHNTVSWYQQALGQGPQFIFQYYREEENGRGNFPPRFSGLQFPNYSSELNVNALELDDSALYLCASSLGGASGDTQYFGPGTRLTVL.

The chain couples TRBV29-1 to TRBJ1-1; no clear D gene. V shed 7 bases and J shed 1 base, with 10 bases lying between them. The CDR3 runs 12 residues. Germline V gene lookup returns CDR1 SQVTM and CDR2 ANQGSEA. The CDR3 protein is CSGEQSNTEAFF. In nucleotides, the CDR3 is TGCAGCGGCGAACAGTCGAACACTGAAGCTTTCTTT.

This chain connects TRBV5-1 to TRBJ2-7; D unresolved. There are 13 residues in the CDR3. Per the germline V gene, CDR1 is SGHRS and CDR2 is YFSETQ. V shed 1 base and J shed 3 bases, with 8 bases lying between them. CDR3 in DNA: TGCGCCAGCAGCTTGTCGGTGTACTACGAGCAGTACTTC. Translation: CASSLSVYYEQYF.

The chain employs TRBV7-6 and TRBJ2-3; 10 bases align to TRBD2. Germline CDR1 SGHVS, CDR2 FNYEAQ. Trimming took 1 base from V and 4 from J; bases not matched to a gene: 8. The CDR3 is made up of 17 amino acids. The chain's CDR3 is CASSLGGSGRDPDTQYF. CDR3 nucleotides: TGTGCCAGCAGCTTAGGGGGGAGCGGGAGGGACCCAGATACGCAGTATTTT.

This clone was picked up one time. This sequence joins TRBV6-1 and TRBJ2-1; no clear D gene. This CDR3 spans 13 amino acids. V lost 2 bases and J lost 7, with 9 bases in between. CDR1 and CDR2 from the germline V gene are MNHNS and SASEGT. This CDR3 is CASSEHGWNEQFF. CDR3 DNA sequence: TGTGCCAGCAGTGAACATGGGTGGAATGAGCAGTTCTTC.

The CDR3 region is CASFSLGIGTGRETQYF. For the CDR3, the DNA is TGTGCCAGCTTTTCTCTCGGTATAGGGACAGGACGGGAGACCCAGTACTTC. The V gene is TRBV27, the J gene TRBJ2-5; 8 bases fit TRBD1. CDR1 and CDR2 from the germline V gene are MNHEY and SMNVEV (reference sequence). The CDR3 sequence is 17 residues long. After removal of 8 bases from V and 5 bases from J, the junction contained 19 bases not matched to a gene.

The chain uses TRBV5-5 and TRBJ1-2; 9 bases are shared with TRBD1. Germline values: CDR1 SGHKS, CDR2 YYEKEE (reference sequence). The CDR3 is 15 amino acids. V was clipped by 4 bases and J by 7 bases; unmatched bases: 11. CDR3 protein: CASSGTGTGFLGYTF. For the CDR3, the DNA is TGTGCCAGCAGCGGCACCGGGACAGGGTTCCTTGGCTACACCTTC.

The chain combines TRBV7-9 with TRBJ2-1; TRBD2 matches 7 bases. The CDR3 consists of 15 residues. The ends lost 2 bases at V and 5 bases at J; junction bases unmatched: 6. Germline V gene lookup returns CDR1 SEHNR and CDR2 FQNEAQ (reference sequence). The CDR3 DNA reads TGTGCCAGCAGCTTACGCGGGGGAAAGCACAATGAGCAGTTCTTC. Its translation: CASSLRGGKHNEQFF.

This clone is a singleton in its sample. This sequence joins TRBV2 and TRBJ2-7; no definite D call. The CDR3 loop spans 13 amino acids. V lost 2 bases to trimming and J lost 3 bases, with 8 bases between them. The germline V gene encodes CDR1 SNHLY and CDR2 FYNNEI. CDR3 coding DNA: TGTGCCAGCAGTGAATCCGTCGACTACGAGCAGTACTTC. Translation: CASSESVDYEQYF.

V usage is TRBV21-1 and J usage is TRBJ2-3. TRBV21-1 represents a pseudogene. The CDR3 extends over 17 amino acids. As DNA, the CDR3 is TGTGCCAGCAGCAAAGGTGTGACCCCGAAGAGCACAGATACGCAGTATTTT. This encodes CASSKGVTPKSTDTQYF.

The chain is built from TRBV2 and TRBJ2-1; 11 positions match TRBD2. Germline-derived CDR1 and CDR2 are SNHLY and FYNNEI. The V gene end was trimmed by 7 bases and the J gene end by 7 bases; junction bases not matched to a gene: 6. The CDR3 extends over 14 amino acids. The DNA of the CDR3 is TGTGCCAGCAACCGACTAGCGGGGACGAATGAGCAGTTCTTC. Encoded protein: CASNRLAGTNEQFF.

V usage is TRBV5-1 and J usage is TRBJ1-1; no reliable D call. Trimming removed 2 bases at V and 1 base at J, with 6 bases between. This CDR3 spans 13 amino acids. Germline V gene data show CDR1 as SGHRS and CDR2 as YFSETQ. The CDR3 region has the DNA TGCGCCAGCAGCTTCGCGGCGAACACTGAAGCTTTCTTT. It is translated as CASSFAANTEAFF.

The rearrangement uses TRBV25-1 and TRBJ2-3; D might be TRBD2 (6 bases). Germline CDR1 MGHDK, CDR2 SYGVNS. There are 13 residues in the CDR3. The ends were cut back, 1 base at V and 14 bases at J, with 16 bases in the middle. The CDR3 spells CASSESRRATRYF. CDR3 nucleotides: TGTGCCAGCAGTGAATCCCGGAGGGCGACAAGGTATTTT.

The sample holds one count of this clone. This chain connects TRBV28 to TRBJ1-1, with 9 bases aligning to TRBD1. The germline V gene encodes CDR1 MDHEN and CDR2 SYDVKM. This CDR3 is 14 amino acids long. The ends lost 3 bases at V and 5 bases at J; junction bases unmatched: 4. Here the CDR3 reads CASSFRTGVTEAFF. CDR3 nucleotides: TGTGCCAGCAGTTTTCGGACAGGGGTTACTGAAGCTTTCTTT.

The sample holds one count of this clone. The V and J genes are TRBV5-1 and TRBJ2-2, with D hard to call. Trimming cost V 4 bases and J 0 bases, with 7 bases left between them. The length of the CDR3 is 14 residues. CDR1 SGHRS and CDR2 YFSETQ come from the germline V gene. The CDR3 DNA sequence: TGCGCCAGCAGCCGCGAAACGAACACCGGGGAGCTGTTTTTT. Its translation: CASSRETNTGELFF.

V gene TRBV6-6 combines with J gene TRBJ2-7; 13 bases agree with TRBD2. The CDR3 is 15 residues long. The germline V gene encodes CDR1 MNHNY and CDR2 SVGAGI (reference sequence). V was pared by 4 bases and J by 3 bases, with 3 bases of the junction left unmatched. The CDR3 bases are TGTGCCAGCAGTTCCAGACTAGCGGGAGGCTACGAGCAGTACTTC. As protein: CASSSRLAGGYEQYF.

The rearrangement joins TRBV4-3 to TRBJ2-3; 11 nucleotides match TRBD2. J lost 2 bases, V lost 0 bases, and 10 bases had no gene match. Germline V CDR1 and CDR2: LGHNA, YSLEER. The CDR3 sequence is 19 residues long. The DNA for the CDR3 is TGCGCCAGCAGCCAAGACCCCCCAATAGCGGGAGGGCCCACAGATACGCAGTATTTT. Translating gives CASSQDPPIAGGPTDTQYF.

CDR3 bases: TGTGCCAGCGGTAGGAGGGGGCGGTACGAGCAGTACTTC. Its protein is CASGRRGRYEQYF. The rearrangement uses TRBV6-5 and TRBJ2-7, with TRBD1 as a possible D gene (7 bases). The germline V and J ends were trimmed by 8 bases and 4 bases, with 15 bases remaining between them. The CDR3 covers 13 residues. Germline V gene lookup returns CDR1 MNHEY and CDR2 SVGAGI.

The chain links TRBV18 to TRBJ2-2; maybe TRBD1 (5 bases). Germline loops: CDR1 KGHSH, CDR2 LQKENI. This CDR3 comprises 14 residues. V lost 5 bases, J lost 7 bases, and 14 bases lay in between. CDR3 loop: CASSTSRDYGELFF. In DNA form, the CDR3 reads TGTGCCAGCTCAACCTCCAGGGATTACGGGGAGCTGTTTTTT.

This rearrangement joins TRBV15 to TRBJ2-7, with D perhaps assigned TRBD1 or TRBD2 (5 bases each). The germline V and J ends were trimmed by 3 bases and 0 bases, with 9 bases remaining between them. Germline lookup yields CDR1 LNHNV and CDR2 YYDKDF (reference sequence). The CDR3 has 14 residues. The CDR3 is CATSSRGPSYEQYF. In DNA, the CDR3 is TGTGCCACCAGCAGTCGGGGACCCTCCTACGAGCAGTACTTC.

CDR3 sequence: CASSFRDSYYEQYF. The CDR3, as DNA: TGTGCCAGCAGCTTCCGGGACTCCTACTACGAGCAGTACTTC. The chain recombines TRBV11-2 with TRBJ2-7, with a weak D call TRBD2 (6 bases). This CDR3 spans 14 amino acids. The V end lost 3 bases, the J end lost 3 bases, and 12 bases lay between the germline ends. Germline V CDR1 and CDR2: SGHAT, FQNNGV.

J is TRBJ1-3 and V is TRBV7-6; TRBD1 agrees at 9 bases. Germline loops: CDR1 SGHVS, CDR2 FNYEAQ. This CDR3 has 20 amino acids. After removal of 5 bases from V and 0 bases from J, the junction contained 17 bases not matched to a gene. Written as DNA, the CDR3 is TGTGCCAGCAGCCCGAGGGCCGGGACAGGGTTTTCCATCTCTGGAAACACCATATATTTT. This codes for CASSPRAGTGFSISGNTIYF.

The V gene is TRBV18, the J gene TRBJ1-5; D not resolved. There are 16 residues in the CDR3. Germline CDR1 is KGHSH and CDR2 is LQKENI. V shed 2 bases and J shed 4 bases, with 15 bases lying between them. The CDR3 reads CASSPSKELLNQPQHF. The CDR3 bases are TGTGCCAGCTCACCATCTAAGGAACTATTAAATCAGCCCCAGCATTTT.

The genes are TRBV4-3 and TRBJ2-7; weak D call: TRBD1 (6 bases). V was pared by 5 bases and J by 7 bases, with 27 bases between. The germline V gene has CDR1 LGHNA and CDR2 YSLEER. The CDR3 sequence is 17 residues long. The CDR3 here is CASSYTAGTRGGGEQYF. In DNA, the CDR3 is TGCGCCAGCAGCTATACTGCCGGGACAAGGGGCGGTGGGGAGCAGTACTTC.